This entry features one T cell receptor beta chain sequence. This CDR3 has 19 amino acids. Per the germline V gene, CDR1 is MDHEN and CDR2 is SYDVKM. With 4 bases clipped from V and 1 base from J, the junction kept 8 bases outside the gene matches. This specimen comes from a study of blood T cell repertoires in COVID-19. Background on the study: Sites across the United States, Italy and Spain contributed samples from acute and convalescent COVID-19. PBMCs, B-cell-depleted T cells, or T cells provided the cDNA or gDNA that made up the material.

As originally analysed: Using reference gene primer amplification, nucleated cell counts were estimated. Repertoires were generated with immunoSEQ multiplex PCR, while TCRdb's copy carries only in-frame clones and drops some. V, J and clone size derive from that table, while D and trimming were established from the DNA sequence. The top ten hold under 1.5% of the sample, which has approximately 270,000 clones, 80% to 90% seen once. Sequences were obtained from peripheral blood. This rearrangement joins TRBV28 to TRBJ2-1; TRBD2 matches 15 bases. This sequence was found in an elderly man with acute or convalescent COVID-19. The DNA of the CDR3 is TGTGCCAGCAGTTCCTCGGGACTAGCGGGAGGAGGGTCCTACAATGAGCAGTTCTTC. It specifies CASSSSGLAGGGSYNEQFF.